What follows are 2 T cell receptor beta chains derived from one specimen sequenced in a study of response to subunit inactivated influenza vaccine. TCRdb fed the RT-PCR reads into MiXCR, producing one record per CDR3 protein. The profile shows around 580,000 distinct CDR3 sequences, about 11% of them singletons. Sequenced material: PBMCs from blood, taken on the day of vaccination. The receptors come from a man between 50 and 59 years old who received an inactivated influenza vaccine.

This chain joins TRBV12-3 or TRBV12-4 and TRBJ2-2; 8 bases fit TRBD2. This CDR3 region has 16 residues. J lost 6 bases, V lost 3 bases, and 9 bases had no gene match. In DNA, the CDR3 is TGTGCCAGCAGTTTCGGGGTGTTAGCGGGACCCGGGGAGCTGTTTTTT. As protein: CASSFGVLAGPGELFF.

CDR3 amino acids: CSVEVSGQATDTQYF. For the CDR3, the DNA is TGCAGCGTTGAAGTATCAGGACAAGCCACAGATACGCAGTATTTT. The V gene is TRBV29-1, the J gene TRBJ2-3, with D maybe TRBD1 (5 bases). Germline-derived CDR1 and CDR2 are SQVTM and ANQGSEA. This CDR3 region has 15 residues. V was clipped by 1 base and J by 2 bases, with 13 bases between them.